This is a list of T cell receptor beta chains from one sample in a study of blood T cell repertoires in COVID-19. Profiled with immunoSEQ multiplex PCR; TCRdb holds only in-frame clones, not every one. The repertoire holds more than 75,000 clones, 80% to 90% seen once, with 25% in the top ten. Sequences were obtained from peripheral blood. Every receptor here comes from a man in his 60s with acute or convalescent COVID-19. The conserved cysteine and the conserved F or W are not part of the CDR3 here. Fields, in order: V gene, D gene, clone size, CDR3 protein. The D gene is left open where the match is weak. Only some rows state a clone size, as once, few, many or a class for expanded clones.

TRBV2 TRBD1 NA ASRGTDHLYGYT
TRBV28 TRBD2 NA ASRTGLGRAGELF
TRBV16 NA many ASSRGTSGGNEKLF
TRBV4-1 NA NA ASGVGGTDTQY
TRBV12-3/TRBV12-4 NA NA ASSLVGTEAF
TRBV19 TRBD2 NA ASSTGGSYNEQF
TRBV6-5 NA NA ASSRRGDTQY
TRBV7-9 TRBD2 NA ASTDAVAGRNEQF
TRBV5-1 NA NA ASSRIDRTSQTEAF
TRBV3-1/TRBV3-2 NA few ASSPTGSPLH
TRBV19 NA NA ASSIRENTEAF
TRBV7-8 NA NA ASTPRGDGYSNQPQH
TRBV7-8 NA few ASSLAHSNYGYT
TRBV19 TRBD1 few ASRTRTGRGELF
TRBV7-3 TRBD2 NA ASSLSGGRTDTQY
TRBV4-1 NA once ASSQESRNQPQH
TRBV25-1 NA NA ATADWKTPGELF
TRBV30 TRBD1 NA AWSVPTGVLHEQY
TRBV6-2/TRBV6-3 NA NA ASSPEERGSLSSYEQY
TRBV19 TRBD2 medium-sized ASRSLAGVLETQY
TRBV5-6 NA once ASSPLSDRFGYRDEQY
TRBV6-4 TRBD1 NA ASSEQGGLNNEQF
TRBV18 NA NA ASSPNGYGSSSYNEQF
TRBV28 NA NA ASSLTAMNTEAF
TRBV6-5 NA once ASSYSTRGTGELF
TRBV6-5 NA NA ASSGRDKWTEAF
TRBV7-3 NA NA ASSERGQTGTNTGELF
TRBV18 TRBD1 NA ASSPEGTGRREQY
TRBV7-2 TRBD2 once ASSLGGIAGGQETQY
TRBV20-1 TRBD1 NA SASSRGLGNQPQH
TRBV7-3 NA NA ASSLRHLETANTGELF
TRBV18 NA NA ASSSPAGSQSSSYNEQF
TRBV7-2 TRBD1 few ASSRPTGQNNEQF
TRBV10-1 TRBD1 NA ASSESGAGTALVQF
TRBV6-6 TRBD1 NA ASRPAGGTAGNTIY
TRBV7-9 TRBD1 NA ASDPRGLHPGELF
TRBV7-9 TRBD1 NA ASSLAPGQGLDEQF
TRBV5-1 TRBD1 NA ASWGQTGTEAF
TRBV15 TRBD2 NA ATSIQLAGVDNEQF
TRBV6-1 NA few ASSDDIAGANVLT
TRBV30 TRBD1 NA AWSGQGREYSNQPQH
TRBV9 TRBD2 NA ASGTSGGNTDTQY
TRBV2 NA NA ASSETDPQY
TRBV2 TRBD1 NA ASSGQGVGQPQH
TRBV7-2 TRBD1 NA ASSLQDRATYEQY
TRBV7-2 NA NA ANIRAGTLTLEAF
TRBV27 TRBD2 NA ASSFGWGGEDTQY
TRBV29-1 NA NA SVIPPGPGEAF
TRBV3-1/TRBV3-2 NA NA ASLRGDTQY
TRBV5-5 NA NA ASSSEENTEAF
TRBV5-1 TRBD1 NA ASSFGSGGPYGYT
TRBV18 NA NA ASLSRWATGELF
TRBV5-1 TRBD1 once ASSSGRLTGITDTQY
TRBV7-2 NA NA ASSDRGTGELF